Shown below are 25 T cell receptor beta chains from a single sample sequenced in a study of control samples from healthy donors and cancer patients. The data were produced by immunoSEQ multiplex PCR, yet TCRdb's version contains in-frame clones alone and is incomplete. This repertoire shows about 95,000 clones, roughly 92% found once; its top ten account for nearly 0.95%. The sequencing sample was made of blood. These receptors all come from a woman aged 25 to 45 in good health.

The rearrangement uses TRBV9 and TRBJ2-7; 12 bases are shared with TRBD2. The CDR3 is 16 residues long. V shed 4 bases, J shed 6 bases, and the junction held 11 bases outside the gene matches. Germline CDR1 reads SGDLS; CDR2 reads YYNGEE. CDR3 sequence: CASSMRTSGAQGEQYF. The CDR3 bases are TGTGCCAGCAGCATGCGGACTAGCGGGGCTCAGGGCGAGCAGTACTTC.

CDR3: CASSNPLSSGANVLTF. Here the CDR3 DNA reads TGTGCCAGCAGCAACCCTTTGAGCTCTGGGGCCAACGTCCTGACTTTC. The chain recombines TRBV7-9 with TRBJ2-6; D remains ambiguous. V was cut by 5 bases and J by 0 bases, with 11 bases left in between. Germline CDR1 is SEHNR and CDR2 is FQNEAQ (reference sequence). CDR3 length: 16 amino acids.

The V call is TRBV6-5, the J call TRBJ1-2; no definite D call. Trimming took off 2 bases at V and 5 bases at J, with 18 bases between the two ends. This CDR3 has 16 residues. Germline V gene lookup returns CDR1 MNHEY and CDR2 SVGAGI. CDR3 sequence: CASSYLWAGFIYGYTF. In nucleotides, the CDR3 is TGTGCCAGCAGTTACCTCTGGGCGGGTTTTATTTATGGCTACACCTTC.

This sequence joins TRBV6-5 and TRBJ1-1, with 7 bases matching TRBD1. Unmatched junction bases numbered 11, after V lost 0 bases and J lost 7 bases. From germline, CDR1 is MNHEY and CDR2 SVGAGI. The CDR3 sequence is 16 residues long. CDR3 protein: CASSYSILGGAGEAFF. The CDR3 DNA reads TGTGCCAGCAGTTACTCGATACTAGGGGGCGCGGGTGAAGCTTTCTTT.

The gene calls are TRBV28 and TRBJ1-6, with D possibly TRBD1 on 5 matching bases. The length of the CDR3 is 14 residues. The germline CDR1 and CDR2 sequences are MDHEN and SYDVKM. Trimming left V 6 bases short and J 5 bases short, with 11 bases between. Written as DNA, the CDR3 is TGTGCCAGCAGAATGACAGAAAATAATTCACCCCTCCACTTT. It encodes CASRMTENNSPLHF.

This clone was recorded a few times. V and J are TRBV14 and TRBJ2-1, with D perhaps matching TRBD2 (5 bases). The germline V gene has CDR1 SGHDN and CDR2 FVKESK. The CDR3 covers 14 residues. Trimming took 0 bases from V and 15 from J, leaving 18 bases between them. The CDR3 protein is CASSQEARLAILFF. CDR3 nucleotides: TGTGCCAGCAGCCAAGAAGCTAGGCTAGCTATCTTGTTCTTC.

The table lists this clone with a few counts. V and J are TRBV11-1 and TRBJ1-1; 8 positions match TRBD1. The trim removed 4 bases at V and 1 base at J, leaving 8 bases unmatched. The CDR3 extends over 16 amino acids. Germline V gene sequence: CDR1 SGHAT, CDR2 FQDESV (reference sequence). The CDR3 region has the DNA TGTGCCAGCAGCTCCGCCCCGGGACAGGCGAACACTGAAGCTTTCTTT. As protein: CASSSAPGQANTEAFF.

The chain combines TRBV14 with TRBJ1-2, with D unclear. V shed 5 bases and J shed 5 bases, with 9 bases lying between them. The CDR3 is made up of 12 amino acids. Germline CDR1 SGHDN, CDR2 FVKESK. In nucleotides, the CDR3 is TGTGCCAGCAGCTCGGTTGGGTATGGCTACACCTTC. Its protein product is CASSSVGYGYTF.

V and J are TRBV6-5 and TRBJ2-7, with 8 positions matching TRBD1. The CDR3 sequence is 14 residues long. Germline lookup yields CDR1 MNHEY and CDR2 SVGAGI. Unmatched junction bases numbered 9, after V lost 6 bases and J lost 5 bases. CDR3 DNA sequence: TGTGCCAGCAGAAAACAGGGGGACCGCCACGAGCAGTACTTC. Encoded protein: CASRKQGDRHEQYF.

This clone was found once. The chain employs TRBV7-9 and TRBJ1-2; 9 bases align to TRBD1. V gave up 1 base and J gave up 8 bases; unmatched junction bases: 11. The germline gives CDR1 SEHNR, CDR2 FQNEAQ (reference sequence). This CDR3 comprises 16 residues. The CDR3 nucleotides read TGTGCCAGCAGCTTAGAATCACCGGGACAGGGATTCGGCTACACCTTC. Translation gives CASSLESPGQGFGYTF.

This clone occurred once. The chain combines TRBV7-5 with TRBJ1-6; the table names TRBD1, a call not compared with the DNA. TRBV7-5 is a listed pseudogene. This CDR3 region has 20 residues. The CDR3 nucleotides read TGTGTCAGAAGCTCAGGAAGGGGCAGACGGATCCTCTTTCATAATTCACCCCTCCACTTT. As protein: CVRSSGRGRRILFHNSPLHF.

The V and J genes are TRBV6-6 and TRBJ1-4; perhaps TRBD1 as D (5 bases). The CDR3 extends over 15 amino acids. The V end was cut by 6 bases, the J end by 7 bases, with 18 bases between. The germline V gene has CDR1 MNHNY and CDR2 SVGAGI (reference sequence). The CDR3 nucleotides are TGTGCCAGCAGGCCACAAGGGGATTTGGGTGAAAAACTGTTTTTT. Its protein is CASRPQGDLGEKLFF.

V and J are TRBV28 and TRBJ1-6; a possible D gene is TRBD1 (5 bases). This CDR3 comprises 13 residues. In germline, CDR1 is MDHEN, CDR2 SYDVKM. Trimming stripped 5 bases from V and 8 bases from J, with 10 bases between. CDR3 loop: CASSRDGDSPLHF. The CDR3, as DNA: TGTGCCAGCAGTCGGGACGGGGATTCACCCCTCCACTTT.

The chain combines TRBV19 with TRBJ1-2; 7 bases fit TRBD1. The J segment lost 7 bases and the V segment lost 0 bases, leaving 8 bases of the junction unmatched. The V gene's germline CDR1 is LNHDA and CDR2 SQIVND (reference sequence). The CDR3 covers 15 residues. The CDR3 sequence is CASSIDRDRRRGYTF. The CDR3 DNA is TGTGCCAGTAGTATAGACCGGGACAGAAGACGTGGCTACACCTTC.

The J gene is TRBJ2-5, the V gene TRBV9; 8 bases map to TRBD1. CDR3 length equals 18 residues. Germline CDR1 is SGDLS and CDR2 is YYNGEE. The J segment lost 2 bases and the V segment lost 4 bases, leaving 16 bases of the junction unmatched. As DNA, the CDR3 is TGTGCCAGCAGCCTCAGGGGCACAGGGGGGCCGACTCAAGAGACCCAGTACTTC. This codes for CASSLRGTGGPTQETQYF.

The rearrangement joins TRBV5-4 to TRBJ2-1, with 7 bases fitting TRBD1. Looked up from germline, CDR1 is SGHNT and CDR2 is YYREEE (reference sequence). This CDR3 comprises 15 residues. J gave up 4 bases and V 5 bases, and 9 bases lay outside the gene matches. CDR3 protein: CASRTDRSYYNEQFF. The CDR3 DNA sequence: TGTGCCAGCAGAACGGACAGGAGCTATTACAATGAGCAGTTCTTC.

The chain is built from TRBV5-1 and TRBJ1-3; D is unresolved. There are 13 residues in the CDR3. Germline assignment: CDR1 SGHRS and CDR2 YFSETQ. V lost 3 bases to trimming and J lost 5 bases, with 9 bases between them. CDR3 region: CASSSPGRNTIYF. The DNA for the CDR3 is TGCGCCAGCAGCTCCCCGGGGAGAAACACCATATATTTT.

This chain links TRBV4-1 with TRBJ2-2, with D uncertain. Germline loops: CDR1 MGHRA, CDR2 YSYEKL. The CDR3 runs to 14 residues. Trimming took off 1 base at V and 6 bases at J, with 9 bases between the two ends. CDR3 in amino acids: CASSQGPSSGELFF. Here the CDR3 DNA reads TGCGCCAGCAGCCAAGGCCCCTCCTCCGGGGAGCTGTTTTTT.

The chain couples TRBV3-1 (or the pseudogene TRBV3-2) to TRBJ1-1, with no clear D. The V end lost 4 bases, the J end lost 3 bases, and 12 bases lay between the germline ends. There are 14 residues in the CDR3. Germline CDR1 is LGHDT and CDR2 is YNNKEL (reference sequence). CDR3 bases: TGTGCCAGCAGCCCCGTCCTAGGGCACACTGAAGCTTTCTTT. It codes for CASSPVLGHTEAFF.

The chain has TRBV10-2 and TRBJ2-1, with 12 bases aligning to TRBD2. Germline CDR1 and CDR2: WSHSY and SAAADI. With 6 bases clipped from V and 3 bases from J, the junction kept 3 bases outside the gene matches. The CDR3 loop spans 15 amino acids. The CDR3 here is CASSPLAGGYNEQFF. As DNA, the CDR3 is TGCGCCAGCAGCCCACTAGCGGGGGGCTACAATGAGCAGTTCTTC.

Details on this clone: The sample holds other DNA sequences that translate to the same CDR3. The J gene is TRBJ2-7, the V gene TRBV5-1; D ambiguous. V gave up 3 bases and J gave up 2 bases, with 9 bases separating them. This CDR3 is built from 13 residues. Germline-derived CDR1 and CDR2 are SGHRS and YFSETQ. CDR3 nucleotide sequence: TGCGCCAGCAGCTGGACCGGACCCTACGAGCAGTACTTC. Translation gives CASSWTGPYEQYF.

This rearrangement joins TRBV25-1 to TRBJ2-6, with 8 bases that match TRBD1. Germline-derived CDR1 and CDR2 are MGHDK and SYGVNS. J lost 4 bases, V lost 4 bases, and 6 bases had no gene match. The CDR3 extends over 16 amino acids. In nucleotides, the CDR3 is TGTGCCAGCAGTGGAGACAGGGGCGCAGGGGCCAACGTCCTGACTTTC. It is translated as CASSGDRGAGANVLTF.

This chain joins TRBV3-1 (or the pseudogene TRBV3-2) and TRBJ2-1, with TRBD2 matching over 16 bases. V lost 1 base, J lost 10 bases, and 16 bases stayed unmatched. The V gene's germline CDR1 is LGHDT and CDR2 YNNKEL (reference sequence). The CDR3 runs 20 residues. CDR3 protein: CASSQGTGTSGRAQVVEQFF. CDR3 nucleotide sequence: TGTGCCAGCAGCCAAGGGACCGGGACTAGCGGGAGGGCGCAAGTGGTGGAGCAGTTCTTC.

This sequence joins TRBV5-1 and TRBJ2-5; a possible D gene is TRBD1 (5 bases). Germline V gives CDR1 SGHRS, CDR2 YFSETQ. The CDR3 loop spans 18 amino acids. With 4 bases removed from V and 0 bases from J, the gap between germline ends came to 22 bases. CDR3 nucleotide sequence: TGCGCCAGCAGCCCCGGCGACAGCACCCTCCCCCACCAAGAGACCCAGTACTTC. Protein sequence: CASSPGDSTLPHQETQYF.

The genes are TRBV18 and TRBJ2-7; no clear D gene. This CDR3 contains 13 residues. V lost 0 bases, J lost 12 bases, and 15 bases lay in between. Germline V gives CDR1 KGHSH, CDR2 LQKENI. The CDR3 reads CASSPPETSVRYF. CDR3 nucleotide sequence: TGTGCCAGCTCACCACCGGAGACAAGCGTTCGGTACTTC.